What follows is one T cell receptor beta chain and its context. Its antigen is unknown. Time point in this sample: newly diagnosed GD, antithyroid drugs for less than 3 months. With RNA extracted from PBMCs as input, the TCR library was made. The data stem from a study of regulatory T cells in long-lasting Graves disease. The study, taken as a whole, reports: There were preferences for TRBV28, TRBJ1-2 and TRBJ2-5 in persistent disease.

Arm-PCR with iRepertoire HTBI primers amplified the CDR3 regions for these TCR beta libraries. TCRdb processed the multiplex PCR reads anew with MiXCR; each CDR3 protein has one entry. Of approximately 470,000 distinct CDR3 sequences listed, roughly 16% are singletons. Germline V gene lookup returns CDR1 DFQATT and CDR2 SNEGSKA (reference sequence). This CDR3 has 17 amino acids. The ends were cut back, 2 bases at V and 0 bases at J, with 17 bases in the middle. These data are also associated with another study on T cells in Graves' hyperthyroidism and ophthalmopathy. From that report: Stable hyperthyroidism: no ophthalmopathy progression over 18 months of follow-up. Among thyroid clonotypes expanded above 0.001, most also appeared in blood.

The chain combines TRBV20-1 with TRBJ1-5, with D possibly matching TRBD1 (5 bases). The sequences come from peripheral blood mononuclear cells (PBMCs), collected at new diagnosis, from a patient treated with antithyroid drugs. This sequence was found in a man in his forties with Graves disease. The CDR3 nucleotides are TGCAGTGCTAGACAGCGGGGGAGAGATTATAGCAATCAGCCCCAGCATTTT. Its protein product is CSARQRGRDYSNQPQHF.